This T cell receptor beta chain is drawn from a study of human T cells and chemical hapten exposure. Time point denoted: patch test 2, 6 weeks after DPC sensitization. The sample's treatment: therapeutic diphenylcyclopropenone sensitization with weekly scalp DPC. Participating donors were patients with alopecia, aged 18 to 70 years, considered appropriate candidates for DPC. MiXCR was run by TCRdb on the RACE reads, yielding one entry per CDR3 protein. The repertoire has 120,000 to 150,000 distinct CDR3 sequences, about 10% of them found once; the top ten carry around 1.4%. Only a few counts were recorded for this clonotype. V trimming: 5 bases; J trimming: 3 bases; junction bases outside the gene matches: 8. Germline V gives CDR1 SGHVS, CDR2 FNYEAQ. This CDR3 is 15 amino acids long.

The sample in question was whole blood, obtained in connection with sensitization to the hapten diphenylcyclopropenone (DPC). V gene TRBV7-6 combines with J gene TRBJ2-7, with 9 bases matching TRBD1. This TCR was recovered from a woman in her 50s with alopecia areata. Some clones in this sample may be carry-over from other donors' samples. The chain's CDR3 is CASSPRTGVGYEQYF. CDR3 DNA: TGTGCCAGCAGCCCCAGGACAGGGGTCGGCTACGAGCAGTACTTC.